The rows below give T cell receptor beta chains drawn from one sample of a study of early T cells in non-severe SARS-CoV-2 infection. TCRdb processed the 5' RACE reads anew with MiXCR; each CDR3 protein has one entry. The repertoire holds about 80,000 distinct CDR3 sequences, with 5% as singletons. Sequences were derived from whole blood, sampled at baseline. All receptors come from an adult who was a healthcare worker with PCR-confirmed SARS-CoV-2 infection or an uninfected control (not recorded which). The CDR3 runs from the conserved cysteine through the conserved F or W. A D gene is named only where the DNA matches it firmly. The listing skips clone size in some rows; elsewhere it reads once, few, many or a size class.

TRBV20-1	TRBJ1-1	TRBD1	many	TGCAGTGCCCCCGGGCAGGGGGGTACTGAAGCTTTCTTT	CSAPGQGGTEAFF
TRBV11-2	TRBJ2-2	.	many	TGTGCCAGCAGCTTTCAGGGGATGAAGACCGGGGAGCTGTTTTTT	CASSFQGMKTGELFF
TRBV20-1	TRBJ2-3	.	.	TGCAGTGCTGCCTGGGCTCGGGGATCAAATACGCAGTATTTT	CSAAWARGSNTQYF
TRBV5-1	TRBJ2-7	.	many	TGCGCCAGCAGCGGGGAGGAGGTACGGTACGAGCAGTACTTC	CASSGEEVRYEQYF
TRBV15	TRBJ1-1	.	.	TGTGCCACCAGCAGGGCCGAGAACACTGAAGCTTTCTTT	CATSRAENTEAFF
TRBV7-2	TRBJ1-2	.	many	TGTGCCAGCAGCTTTATCCCCCGCCGGGGCTACACCTTC	CASSFIPRRGYTF
TRBV24-1	TRBJ2-1	TRBD2	many	TGTGCCACCAGTGACCCTCTAGCGGGAAAATACAATGAGCAGTTCTTC	CATSDPLAGKYNEQFF
TRBV5-1	TRBJ1-2	TRBD1	many	TGCGCCAGCAGCTTGGAGAAGGGGGCGTCCTATGGCTACACCTTC	CASSLEKGASYGYTF
TRBV7-9	TRBJ2-7	TRBD2	.	TGTGCCAGCAGCTCCGCCCGGACTAGCGGGGGACGTAGGTACGAGCAGTACTTC	CASSSARTSGGRRYEQYF
TRBV20-1	TRBJ2-1	TRBD2	many	TGCAGTGCTAGAGGCCCCGGGACTAGTATGGATGAGCAGTTCTTC	CSARGPGTSMDEQFF
TRBV18	TRBJ2-4	.	.	TGTGCCAGCTCACCACTCTATAGGGATGCCAAAAACATTCAGTACTTC	CASSPLYRDAKNIQYF
TRBV11-3	TRBJ2-3	.	many	TGTGCCAGCAGCTTATCGATCCAAGATACGCAGTATTTT	CASSLSIQDTQYF
TRBV3-1	TRBJ2-6	TRBD2	few	TGTGCCAGCAGCCACCTGACTAGCGGGACCGGGGCCAACGTCCTGACTTTC	CASSHLTSGTGANVLTF